Listed below are T cell receptor beta chains from one sample, sequenced in a study of T cell changes during pregnancy in multiple sclerosis. Repertoires were generated with immunoSEQ multiplex PCR, while TCRdb's copy carries only in-frame clones and drops some. The repertoire holds fewer than 85,000 clones, about 94% seen once, with 1.5% to 2% in the top ten. This specimen was peripheral blood, taken in the first trimester of pregnancy. These receptors originate from a female donor in good health, enrolled as a control in a pregnancy study. Both conserved end residues are part of each CDR3. A D gene is named only where the DNA matches it firmly. A row's size may be missing; if present it is once, few, many or a size class.

TRBJ2-3 NA 12 TRBV5-1 once CASSLYTDTQYF TGCGCCAGCAGCTTGTACACAGATACGCAGTATTTT
TRBJ1-4 NA 15 TRBV4-1 NA CASSHIEQSNEKLFF TGCGCCAGCAGCCATATAGAACAGTCTAATGAAAAACTGTTTTTT
TRBJ2-1 NA 15 TRBV28 NA CASRGANMWRNEQFF TGTGCCAGCAGGGGGGCTAACATGTGGCGGAATGAGCAGTTCTTC
TRBJ2-4 TRBD2 18 TRBV9 NA CASSTGTSGSAVKNIQYF TGTGCCAGCAGCACAGGGACTAGCGGGAGCGCGGTCAAAAACATTCAGTACTTC
TRBJ2-2 TRBD1 17 TRBV5-6 NA CASSPTGFLLDTGELFF TGTGCCAGCAGTCCGACAGGGTTTTTATTGGACACCGGGGAGCTGTTTTTT
TRBJ1-5 TRBD1 15 TRBV25-1 NA CASSGGTGRNQPQHF TGTGCCAGCAGTGGCGGGACAGGGAGGAACCAGCCCCAGCATTTT
TRBJ1-5 NA 13 TRBV10-3 NA CAISDFNNQPQHF TGTGCCATCAGTGACTTTAACAATCAGCCCCAGCATTTT
TRBJ2-5 TRBD1 15 TRBV7-2 NA CASSSSMGQGETQYF TGTGCCAGCAGCTCATCGATGGGACAGGGTGAGACCCAGTACTTC
TRBJ2-6 TRBD2 16 TRBV18 once CASTYAGGRGANVLTF TGTGCCAGCACATACGCGGGGGGAAGAGGGGCCAACGTCCTGACTTTC
TRBJ2-3 NA 13 TRBV5-1 once CASQSLITDTQYF TGCGCCAGCCAATCTCTAATCACAGATACGCAGTATTTT
TRBJ2-2 NA 12 TRBV27 NA CASRKWPGELFF TGTGCCAGCAGGAAATGGCCCGGGGAGCTGTTTTTT
TRBJ2-7 NA 11 TRBV5-5 NA CASSLADKQYF TGTGCCAGCAGCTTGGCAGATAAGCAGTACTTC
TRBJ1-2 NA 12 TRBV2 few CASSEGQYGYTF TGTGCCAGCAGTGAAGGCCAGTATGGCTACACCTTC
TRBJ2-5 NA 15 TRBV2 NA CASSEGPGFPETQYF TGTGCCAGCAGTGAAGGCCCCGGGTTTCCAGAGACCCAGTACTTC
TRBJ2-1 NA 14 TRBV29-1 NA CSVSSNLRGNEQFF TGCAGCGTTTCCTCCAACCTTAGGGGCAATGAGCAGTTCTTC
TRBJ2-1 NA 17 TRBV19 NA CASSIDRGTSTHNEQFF TGTGCCAGTAGTATAGATCGCGGAACTAGCACCCACAATGAGCAGTTCTTC
TRBJ1-2 TRBD1 16 TRBV4-1 NA CASSQGWDRANYGYTF TGCGCCAGCAGCCAAGGCTGGGACAGAGCTAACTATGGCTACACCTTC
TRBJ1-1 TRBD1 14 TRBV7-8 once CASREDRVVTEAFF TGTGCCAGCAGAGAAGACAGGGTGGTTACTGAAGCTTTCTTT
TRBJ1-1 NA 16 TRBV4-1 NA CASSQYRREADTEAFF TGCGCCAGCAGCCAATACAGAAGGGAGGCGGACACTGAAGCTTTCTTT
TRBJ2-5 TRBD2 17 TRBV7-8 NA CASSLEAGDPYQETQYF TGTGCCAGCAGCTTAGAAGCGGGAGACCCGTACCAAGAGACCCAGTACTTC
TRBJ1-1 TRBD1 13 TRBV2 NA CASSTDRDTEAFF TGTGCCAGCAGCACTGACAGGGACACTGAAGCTTTCTTT